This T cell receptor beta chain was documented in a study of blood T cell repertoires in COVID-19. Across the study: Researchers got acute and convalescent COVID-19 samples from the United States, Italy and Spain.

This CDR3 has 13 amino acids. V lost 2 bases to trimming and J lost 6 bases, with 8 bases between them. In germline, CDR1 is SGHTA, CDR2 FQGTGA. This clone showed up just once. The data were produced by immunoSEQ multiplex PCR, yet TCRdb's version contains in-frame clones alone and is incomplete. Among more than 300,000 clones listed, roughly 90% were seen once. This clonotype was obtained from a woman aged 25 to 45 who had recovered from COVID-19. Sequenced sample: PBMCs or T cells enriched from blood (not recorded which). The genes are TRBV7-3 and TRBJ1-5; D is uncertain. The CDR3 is CASSLGAGQPQHF. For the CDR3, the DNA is TGTGCCAGCAGCTTAGGTGCCGGTCAGCCCCAGCATTTT.